The entry below gives a single TCR beta chain sequence along with its context. This clonotype has a count of ten or more. Its antigen is unknown. Qualities for individual bases were not recorded, and no much larger clone is one base off. The data belong to a study of T cells after yellow fever vaccination (dated by TCRdb to between 2018 and 2020). Regarding the study in general: The SMART-Seq v4 Ultra Low Input RNA kit was used to prepare libraries from fractions with low cell numbers. Bulk TCR alpha and beta repertoires were sequenced longitudinally to track T-cell clones before and after primary and booster YFV17D yellow fever vaccination. Two healthy male donors, one aged 18 to 30 and one aged 30 to 40 years, made up the cohort. Blood samples were taken at several timepoints before and after primary and secondary immunization, and bulk PBMC replicates and cell subsets were isolated.

Broader findings and caveats from the paper: Computational filtering was required because FACS-sorted repertoires could contain abundant contaminating clonotypes from the bulk population. Because the study included only a couple of donors, the extent to which the findings can be generalized is limited. After the booster, most clones that had expanded after primary vaccination were detected again (over 95% of CD4 and around 88% of CD8), suggesting broad maintenance of memory. A small share of clonotypes was detected in both CD4 and CD8 compartments, with the overlap likely arising from convergent recombination. The secondary T-cell response was found to be weaker but faster than the primary response, with a peak reached on day 5 rather than on day 15.

TCRdb lists the instrument as Illumina NovaSeq 6000. Synthesis of TCR cDNA relied on 5'RACE template switching, a step that introduced a universal primer site along with unique molecular identifiers. Priming of cDNA synthesis was performed from both the TCR alpha and TCR beta constant segments. Two PCR steps were used to amplify libraries, with sample barcodes and sequencing adapters being added in the second step. Sequencing of libraries was done on Illumina HiSeq 2500 (2x100 bp) or NovaSeq (2x150 bp). As for the original processing: MIGEC handled demultiplexing of reads and collapsing into UMI consensus sequences, while MiXCR performed V(D)J alignment. Clonotypes responding to the vaccine were identified with edgeR on replicate PBMC samples, with the criteria of FDR below 0.01 and a log2 fold change above 5 up to day 15. Bulk clonotypes were assigned CD4 or CD8 identity according to which sequenced CD4 or CD8 repertoire held them at higher abundance. TCRdb reprocessed the public reads (quality trimming at Q25 with fastp, clone calling with MiXCR) and kept in-frame beta chains. When rows share a CDR3 protein, they turn into one entry using the most common DNA and genes. These V and J calls originate from TCRdb's pipeline instead of the authors' own analysis. A total of about 210,000 distinct CDR3 sequences appear in this sample, approximately 3.3% of them only once. Of the sample, roughly 3% is held by the ten largest clones.

Via the germline V gene, CDR1 is SGHRS and CDR2 YFSETQ. Ends trimmed: V by 3 bases, J by 3 bases; bases unmatched to a gene: 8. The CDR3 measures 16 amino acids from cysteine to phenylalanine. This entry keeps only the CDR3 DNA: 48 bases, framed from base 1. Per the publication, the treatment or condition label means: live attenuated yellow fever vaccine strain. PBMCs were isolated from peripheral blood using a standard Ficoll-Paque protocol. Dynabeads CD4 and CD8 positive selection kits were used to isolate CD4 and CD8 T-cell fractions. RNA was extracted with TriZol from bulk PBMCs, CD4 and CD8 fractions, and dextramer-positive and dextramer-negative fractions.

The sequence came from a man younger than 35 who received the YFV17D yellow fever vaccine. This specimen was CD4+ T cells sorted from PBMCs, taken 10 days after the yellow fever booster vaccination. The chain is encoded by TRBV5-1 joined to TRBJ2-2; the junction holds 7 bases that match TRBD1. The sequenced DNA is TGCGCCAGCAGCTCGATACAGGGGAGTGACACCGGGGAGCTGTTTTTT. It specifies CASSSIQGSDTGELFF.